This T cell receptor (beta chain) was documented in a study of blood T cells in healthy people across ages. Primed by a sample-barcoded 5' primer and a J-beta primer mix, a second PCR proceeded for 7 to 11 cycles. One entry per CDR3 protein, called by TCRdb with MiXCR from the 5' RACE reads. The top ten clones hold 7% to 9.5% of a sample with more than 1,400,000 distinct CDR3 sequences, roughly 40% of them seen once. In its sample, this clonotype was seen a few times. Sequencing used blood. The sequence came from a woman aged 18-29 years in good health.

In DNA, the CDR3 is TGTGCCAGCAGCCTCGCCGGAGGGTCCACTAATGAAAAACTGTTTTTT. Translation: CASSLAGGSTNEKLFF. The chain has TRBV6-5 and TRBJ1-4, with D hard to call. Per germline, CDR1 MNHEY and CDR2 SVGAGI. With 6 bases removed from V and 2 bases from J, the gap between germline ends came to 16 bases. The CDR3 runs to 16 residues.